Listed below are T cell receptor beta chains from one sample, sequenced in a study of blood T cells in healthy people across ages. From the 5' RACE reads, TCRdb called clonotypes with MiXCR, one entry per CDR3 protein. The sample has some 1.1 million distinct CDR3 sequences, under 40% seen once. The sequencing sample was made of blood. The receptors here all came from a man younger than 30 in good health. Both conserved end residues are part of each CDR3. A D gene is named only where the DNA matches it firmly. Only part of the rows carry a size: once, few, many, or a class if the clone is expanded.

j_call d_call v_call clone_size cdr3_nt cdr3_aa
TRBJ1-1 . TRBV9 . TGTGCCAGCAGCGTAGTTTCGACGGATGAAGCTTTCTTT CASSVVSTDEAFF
TRBJ1-2 . TRBV14 . TGTGCCAGCAGAACCCTGGACAGCAACTATGGCTACACCTTC CASRTLDSNYGYTF
TRBJ2-5 TRBD2 TRBV6-2/TRBV6-3 . TGTGCCAGCAGTTACTACGGACTAGCGGGGGAAGAGACCCAGTACTTC CASSYYGLAGEETQYF
TRBJ2-3 TRBD2 TRBV5-4 few TGTGCCAGCAGTCAAGGACTAGACACAGATACGCAGTATTTT CASSQGLDTDTQYF
TRBJ2-1 TRBD2 TRBV6-2/TRBV6-3 many TGTGCCAGCAGTTATCGGACTAGCGACGGCAATGAGCAGTTCTTC CASSYRTSDGNEQFF
TRBJ1-2 . TRBV6-6 . TGTGCCAGCGCTTCAGGGACTAACTATGGCTACACCTTC CASASGTNYGYTF
TRBJ1-6 . TRBV27 . TGTGCCAGCAGTTTAGGGACGGTGTATAATTCACCCCTCCACTTT CASSLGTVYNSPLHF
TRBJ1-2 TRBD1 TRBV7-2 few TGTGCCAGCAGCTTACAACAGGGGGTCGGCTACACCTTC CASSLQQGVGYTF
TRBJ1-5 . TRBV7-2 many TGTGCCAGCAGCCTAGACCGTCAGCCCCAGCATTTT CASSLDRQPQHF
TRBJ1-2 . TRBV20-1 . TGCAGTGCTAGCCCCTCGGGTCCGGGAAGGGTGTATGGCTACACCTTC CSASPSGPGRVYGYTF
TRBJ2-7 . TRBV6-2/TRBV6-3 . TGTGCCAGCAGTTCCCAGACAGGTCCACGGGGGCAGTACTTC CASSSQTGPRGQYF
TRBJ2-7 . TRBV9 many TGTGCCAGCAGCGGAAATGGCTACGAGCAGTACTTC CASSGNGYEQYF
TRBJ2-2 TRBD1 TRBV12-5 . TGTGCTAGTGGTTTGGTAACAGGGGGAAACACCGGGGAGCTGTTTTTT CASGLVTGGNTGELFF
TRBJ1-3 . TRBV5-8 . TGTGCCAGCAGCTCTCCTCTTAGGGTTGGAAACACCATATATTTT CASSSPLRVGNTIYF
TRBJ2-7 . TRBV5-1 . TGCGCCAGCAGCCCGATTGCAGGGACCAACGAGCAGTACTTC CASSPIAGTNEQYF
TRBJ2-4 . TRBV6-5 . TGTGCCAGCAGTCGGGGTGTGGGAACAAAAAACATTCAGTACTTC CASSRGVGTKNIQYF
TRBJ2-7 . TRBV28 . TGTGCCAGCAGTTCCATAGGTGGGCGGCCAGACTACGAGCAGTACTTC CASSSIGGRPDYEQYF
TRBJ2-7 TRBD1 TRBV27 few TGTGCCAGCAGTTTATCCCCGGGACAGTTCTCCTACGAGCAGTACTTC CASSLSPGQFSYEQYF
TRBJ2-7 TRBD1 TRBV5-1 . TGCGCCAGCAGCTGGGGACAGGAGTTTCCCAATGAGCAGTACTTC CASSWGQEFPNEQYF
TRBJ2-1 TRBD2 TRBV20-1 . TGCAGTGCTAGAGGGGTGGCAGCGGGAATGGTGAATGAGCAGTTCTTC CSARGVAAGMVNEQFF
TRBJ1-4 TRBD1 TRBV7-9 few TGTGCCAGCAGCGACGACAGGGGACATGAAAAACTGTTTTTT CASSDDRGHEKLFF
TRBJ2-3 TRBD2 TRBV20-1 few TGCAGTGCCGCGGGGAGGGGCTCCTACACAGATACGCAGTATTTT CSAAGRGSYTDTQYF
TRBJ1-1 . TRBV7-9 many TGTGCCAGCAGCTTGGGGGGCCGGACTGAAGCTTTCTTT CASSLGGRTEAFF
TRBJ2-1 TRBD1 TRBV18 . TGTGCCAGCTCACCAAAGACAGGGGCAAGTGAGCAGTTCTTC CASSPKTGASEQFF
TRBJ1-2 . TRBV12-3/TRBV12-4 few TGTGCCAGCAGTTTCCTAAACAACCCCTCTGGCTACACCTTC CASSFLNNPSGYTF
TRBJ2-3 . TRBV16 large TGTGCCAGCAGCCAATGGGCAGGGAGCACAGATACGCAGTATTTT CASSQWAGSTDTQYF
TRBJ2-1 TRBD2 TRBV29-1 . TGCGGCGTTGGTCGGGGGGGCCGTAATGAGCAGTTCTTC CGVGRGGRNEQFF
TRBJ1-6 . TRBV2 . TGTGCCAGCAGTGGTAGTGAGAGTTCACCCCTCCACTTT CASSGSESSPLHF
TRBJ2-5 TRBD1 TRBV7-8 . TGTGCCAGCAGCTTAGGACAGGGTATGAGCAATGAGCAGTACTTC CASSLGQGMSNEQYF
TRBJ1-1 . TRBV20-1 . TGCAGTGCTAGAAGGCAGGGCTATGAAGCTTTCTTT CSARRQGYEAFF
TRBJ2-1 . TRBV20-1 many TGCAGTTTACAGGGTTCGAATGAGCAGTTCTTC CSLQGSNEQFF
TRBJ1-6 TRBD1 TRBV6-2/TRBV6-3 few TGTGCCAGCAGTTACAAGTCGGGACAGGTTAATTCACCCCTCCACTTT CASSYKSGQVNSPLHF
TRBJ1-5 . TRBV2 . TGTGCCAGCAGTGAAGTGGACGGATCGACTAGCAATCAGCCCCAGCATTTT CASSEVDGSTSNQPQHF
TRBJ2-1 TRBD2 TRBV20-1 . TGCAGTGCTAGTTCTAGCGGGTACTACAATGAGCAGTTCTTC CSASSSGYYNEQFF
TRBJ1-1 . TRBV6-2/TRBV6-3 . TGTGCCAGCAGTTACGAGTGGCAGGGAGTAATGAACACTGAAGCTTTCTTT CASSYEWQGVMNTEAFF
TRBJ2-3 . TRBV9 . TGTGCCAGCAGCGTAGAGAGCGGGCAGGGCACAGATACGCAGTATTTT CASSVESGQGTDTQYF